This T cell receptor (beta chain) was documented in a study of prognosis after radiotherapy for stage I lung cancer. The wider study: There were fewer than 15 patients with newly diagnosed primary stage I lung tumors and several patients with oligometastatic NSCLC after surgical resection of the primary tumor. Regarding the study as a whole: There were reportedly differences in TRBV and TRBJ gene usage between patients with and without metastases. Unique TCR clones declined after stereotactic body radiation therapy, from a median around 9,500 to 6,500.

In regard to this clonotype: What it binds is not known.

TCR beta CDR3 amplification from genomic DNA was performed by two-round multiplex PCR. Primers (each specific to one TRBV or TRBJ gene) were used in first-round PCR. TCRdb independently ran MiXCR on the multiplex PCR reads; one entry per CDR3 protein. The repertoire includes 13,000 to 15,000 distinct CDR3 sequences, 31% of them detected once, and about a quarter sits in the top ten. Patients were uniformly node-negative by CT and PET/CT and had received no prior chemotherapy or radiotherapy, with no other malignancies. The germline V gene has CDR1 LGHDT and CDR2 YNNKEL (reference sequence). The ends lost 1 base at V and 6 bases at J; junction bases unmatched: 5. The CDR3 runs to 16 residues.

The sample in question was PBMCs, obtained before or after stereotactic body radiation therapy (not recorded which). V usage is TRBV3-1 and J usage is TRBJ2-3, with TRBD2 matching over 12 bases. The sequence came from a donor aged 50 or older with non-small cell lung cancer. CDR3 sequence reads: CASSQGLAGDGDTQYF. The CDR3 nucleotides read TGTGCCAGCAGCCAAGGACTAGCGGGGGACGGGGATACGCAGTATTTT.